One and the same sample provided the 10 T cell receptor beta chains below, sequenced in a study of spatial heterogeneity in lung cancer. Time point indicated: blood at routine non-recurrence follow-up after resection. TCRdb called the 5' RACE reads again in MiXCR, with one record for every CDR3 protein. The sample yields tens of thousands of distinct CDR3 sequences, over 9.5% seen once. Sequences were derived from PBMCs, sampled at follow-up. The receptors stem from a male donor with early-stage non-small cell lung cancer.

This clonotype was found many times. This chain connects TRBV12-3 or TRBV12-4 to TRBJ1-2, with D possibly matching TRBD1 (5 bases). V was clipped by 3 bases and J by 7 bases, with 12 bases between them. The CDR3 is 13 residues long. The CDR3: CASSFARERGYTF. The DNA of the CDR3 is TGTGCCAGCAGTTTCGCCAGGGAACGTGGCTACACCTTC.

There are a few counts of this clonotype. V and J are TRBV25-1 and TRBJ2-3; TRBD2 is a possible D gene (5 bases). Trimming removed 1 base at V and 5 bases at J, with 16 bases between. The CDR3 consists of 16 residues. Germline CDR1 and CDR2: MGHDK and SYGVNS. CDR3 sequence: CASSESFGAAGDTQYF. In DNA form, the CDR3 reads TGTGCCAGCAGTGAATCCTTCGGCGCGGCGGGAGATACGCAGTATTTT.

The genes are TRBV4-3 and TRBJ1-5, with D perhaps TRBD1 (6 bases). CDR3 length: 14 residues. Germline V CDR1 and CDR2: LGHNA, YSLEER. Trimming shortened V by 1 base and J by 6 bases, and 10 bases separated the two germline ends. CDR3 region: CASSQAQGGQPQHF. The CDR3 region has the DNA TGCGCCAGCAGCCAAGCACAGGGCGGTCAGCCCCAGCATTTT.

The V and J genes are TRBV4-3 and TRBJ2-3; 12 positions match TRBD2. The germline CDR1 and CDR2 sequences are LGHNA and YSLEER. The V gene end was trimmed by 1 base and the J gene end by 11 bases; junction bases not matched to a gene: 19. The CDR3 contains 19 residues. CDR3 amino acids: CASSQADPWTSGKPWEQYF. CDR3 bases: TGCGCCAGCAGCCAAGCCGACCCCTGGACTAGCGGGAAACCGTGGGAGCAGTATTTT.

This clonotype was counted at least ten times. The rearrangement links TRBV20-1 to TRBJ2-6; no definite D call. Trimming removed 6 bases from V and 0 bases from J, with 12 bases in between. CDR3 length: 15 amino acids. Germline assignment: CDR1 DFQATT and CDR2 SNEGSKA (reference sequence). This CDR3 is CSARPGSSGANVLTF. The CDR3 bases are TGCAGTGCGAGGCCCGGAAGCTCTGGGGCCAACGTCCTGACTTTC.

This clonotype turned up a few times. The rearrangement joins TRBV7-2 to TRBJ2-2; D gene unclear. There are 17 residues in the CDR3. Trimming left V 4 bases short and J 7 bases short, with 22 bases between. CDR1 is SGHTA, CDR2 FQGNSA, per germline. The CDR3 DNA follows: TGTGCCAGCAGCTCCGGCGCTGGGCGGCCCTCCGGCGGGGAGCTGTTTTTT. Translation gives CASSSGAGRPSGGELFF.

In its sample, this clonotype was seen many times. The chain recombines TRBV20-1 with TRBJ2-3; D uncertain. The germline CDR1 and CDR2 sequences are DFQATT and SNEGSKA (reference sequence). The CDR3 has 14 amino acids. V gave up 1 base and J gave up 6 bases, with 14 bases separating them. For the CDR3, the DNA is TGCAGTGCTAGAGTCTCTCTGGCGTCCGATACGCAGTATTTT. Its translation is CSARVSLASDTQYF.

This clonotype was seen only a few times. The V call is TRBV10-2, the J call TRBJ2-5; no definite D call. The germline CDR1 and CDR2 sequences are WSHSY and SAAADI. The germline V and J ends were trimmed by 4 bases and 2 bases, with 11 bases remaining between them. CDR3 length: 14 residues. The CDR3 loop is CASSVSTRQETQYF. CDR3 sequence (DNA): TGCGCCAGCAGTGTCAGTACCCGTCAAGAGACCCAGTACTTC.

In its sample, this clonotype was seen many times. V is TRBV20-1 and J is TRBJ1-2; a weak D match, TRBD1 (6 bases). The CDR3 extends over 15 amino acids. V lost 6 bases and J lost 6, with 23 bases in between. Germline values: CDR1 DFQATT, CDR2 SNEGSKA (reference sequence). The CDR3: CSATRTGITPHGYTF. The CDR3 DNA is TGCAGTGCAACAAGAACAGGGATCACCCCACATGGCTACACCTTC.

This clonotype was recorded many times. The chain recombines TRBV6-6 with TRBJ2-5; 8 nucleotides line up with TRBD1. Trimming removed 2 bases from V and 1 base from J; junction bases left unmatched: 3. CDR3 length: 15 amino acids. Germline CDR1 reads MNHNY; CDR2 reads SVGAGI (reference sequence). CDR3 DNA sequence: TGTGCCAGCAGTTACGCCGGACAGGGCCAAGAGACCCAGTACTTC. This sequence encodes CASSYAGQGQETQYF.